The 6 T cell receptor beta chains in this list originate from one sample, sequenced in a study of blood T cell repertoires in COVID-19. Sequenced by immunoSEQ multiplex PCR; TCRdb stores in-frame clones only, minus some. Of approximately 260,000 clones listed, approximately 79% are singletons. The sequencing sample was made of peripheral blood. These receptors were taken from a woman of 80 years or more with active or convalescent COVID-19.

The CDR3 DNA follows: TGTGCCAGCAACCCCGGGACAACTGGAAACACCATATATTTT. Translation: CASNPGTTGNTIYF. V is TRBV9 and J is TRBJ1-3, with a weak D call TRBD1 (6 bases). CDR1 SGDLS and CDR2 YYNGEE come from the germline V gene. The CDR3 has 14 amino acids. V was pared by 6 bases and J by 2 bases, with 12 bases between.

This clone was picked up one time. The chain uses TRBV6-5 and TRBJ1-6; D is perhaps TRBD1 (6 bases). The germline V gene has CDR1 MNHEY and CDR2 SVGAGI. The CDR3 totals 12 residues. With 6 bases removed from V and 6 bases from J, the gap between germline ends came to 6 bases. The CDR3 loop reads CASSRGNSPLHF. CDR3 sequence (DNA): TGTGCCAGCAGCAGGGGTAATTCACCCCTCCACTTT.

The rearrangement links TRBV5-8 to TRBJ1-3, with D possibly being TRBD1 (6 bases). CDR3 length: 13 residues. CDR1 and CDR2 (germline): SGHTS, YDEGEE. Trimming stripped 9 bases from V and 9 bases from J, with 19 bases between. Here the CDR3 DNA reads TGTGCCACCAAAGTCAGGGGCGGCGGCACCATATATTTT. This translates into CATKVRGGGTIYF.

This clone showed up just once. This rearrangement joins TRBV2 to TRBJ2-3, with 8 bases lining up with TRBD2. This CDR3 has 15 residues. J gave up 1 base and V 2 bases, and 2 bases lay outside the gene matches. Germline assignment: CDR1 SNHLY and CDR2 FYNNEI. CDR3 protein: CASSESSGRTDTQYF. The CDR3 nucleotides are TGTGCCAGCAGTGAATCTAGCGGGCGCACAGATACGCAGTATTTT.

The genes are TRBV4-1 and TRBJ2-2; possible D gene TRBD2, 5 bases. The CDR3 consists of 17 residues. Trimming shortened V by 4 bases and J by 0 bases, and 15 bases separated the two germline ends. Germline V CDR1 and CDR2: MGHRA, YSYEKL. CDR3 DNA: TGCGCCAGCAGCCGGCGGACCCAACTAGCGAACACCGGGGAGCTGTTTTTT. Encoded protein: CASSRRTQLANTGELFF.

V gene TRBV6-5 combines with J gene TRBJ1-6; the match to TRBD1 covers 10 bases. The CDR3 totals 15 residues. Germline-derived CDR1 and CDR2 are MNHEY and SVGAGI. Trimming cost V 6 bases and J 6 bases; bases outside gene matches: 5. In DNA form, the CDR3 reads TGTGCCAGCAGCACAGACAGGGGGCCTAATTCACCCCTCCACTTT. Its translation: CASSTDRGPNSPLHF.